These 25 T cell receptor beta chains were sequenced from one sample in a study of T cell responses to AZD1222 COVID-19 vaccine. Produced via immunoSEQ multiplex PCR; TCRdb's table is partial and in-frame only. The profile shows approximately 79,000 clones, roughly four fifths of them singletons. This specimen was peripheral blood, taken 28 days after the second AZD1222 dose. These receptor sequences come from an adult who received the AZD1222 COVID-19 vaccine.

V and J are TRBV27 and TRBJ2-1; TRBD2 might be the D (6 bases). V gave up 4 bases and J gave up 2 bases, with 15 bases separating them. The CDR3 consists of 16 residues. Germline CDR1 and CDR2: MNHEY and SMNVEV (reference sequence). CDR3 sequence: CASSSTAGNTYNEQFF. For the CDR3, the DNA is TGTGCCAGCAGTTCCACGGCGGGAAATACCTACAATGAGCAGTTCTTC.

CDR3 residues: CAWTGYQGEAFF. CDR3 coding DNA: TGTGCCTGGACAGGGTATCAAGGTGAAGCTTTCTTT. The J gene is TRBJ1-1, the V gene TRBV30; TRBD1 is a possible D gene (5 bases). CDR1 and CDR2 from the germline V gene are GTSNPN and SVGIG (reference sequence). There are 12 residues in the CDR3. V lost 4 bases to trimming and J lost 7 bases, with 13 bases between them.

The count of this clone is one. This chain uses TRBV7-6 with TRBJ2-2; the D gene is possibly TRBD2 (5 bases). The CDR3 covers 16 residues. Trimming shortened V by 2 bases and J by 3 bases, and 13 bases separated the two germline ends. Germline V lookup: CDR1 SGHVS, CDR2 FNYEAQ. The CDR3 DNA reads TGTGCCAGCAGCTTACGAGGGATTGTCTACACCGGGGAGCTGTTTTTT. Its protein product is CASSLRGIVYTGELFF.

The chain recombines TRBV3-1 (or the pseudogene TRBV3-2) with TRBJ2-7; D might be TRBD2 (6 bases). The V gene's germline CDR1 is LGHDT and CDR2 YNNKEL (reference sequence). Between the trimmed V and J ends, which lost 1 base and 2 bases, there was a span of 12 bases. The CDR3 is 15 amino acids. The CDR3 loop is CASSQVSGLTYEQYF. CDR3 sequence (DNA): TGTGCCAGCAGCCAAGTTAGCGGCCTAACCTACGAGCAGTACTTC.

This clone was observed once. The J gene is TRBJ2-3, the V gene TRBV7-9; D perhaps matches TRBD2 (7 bases). Germline lookup yields CDR1 SEHNR and CDR2 FQNEAQ (reference sequence). The germline V and J ends were trimmed by 5 bases and 8 bases, with 29 bases remaining between them. This CDR3 has 18 residues. CDR3 sequence reads: CASSGGRVQGGKKGTQYF. As DNA, the CDR3 is TGTGCCAGCAGCGGGGGGCGTGTACAGGGAGGGAAAAAGGGTACGCAGTATTTT. The full variable domain, its missing parts supplied by reference TRBV7-9 and TRBJ2-3, is DTGVSQNPRHKITKRGQNVTFRCDPISEHNRLYWYRQTLGQGPEFLTYFQNEAQLEKSRLLSDRFSAERPKGSFSTLEIQRTEQGDSAMYLCASSGGRVQGGKKGTQYFGPGTRLTVL.

The V and J genes are TRBV20-1 and TRBJ2-2, with 9 bases identical to TRBD1. Germline CDR1 DFQATT, CDR2 SNEGSKA (reference sequence). There are 15 residues in the CDR3. J gave up 3 bases and V 3 bases, and 5 bases lay outside the gene matches. Here the CDR3 reads CSASEDRGDTGELFF. Written as DNA, the CDR3 is TGCAGTGCTAGTGAGGACAGGGGTGACACCGGGGAGCTGTTTTTT.

This sequence joins TRBV30 and TRBJ1-1; no clear D. Trimming removed 3 bases from V and 1 base from J, with 9 bases in between. The CDR3 consists of 13 residues. Germline assignment: CDR1 GTSNPN and CDR2 SVGIG (reference sequence). The CDR3 DNA follows: TGTGCCTGGAGACATGGGCCGAACACTGAAGCTTTCTTT. Translated, it gives CAWRHGPNTEAFF.

The chain has TRBV18 and TRBJ2-5; 11 bases match TRBD1. J lost 2 bases, V lost 5 bases, and 1 base had no gene match. The CDR3 has 14 residues. Germline loops: CDR1 KGHSH, CDR2 LQKENI. CDR3 sequence: CASSGTGGQETQYF. DNA of the CDR3: TGTGCCAGCTCAGGGACAGGGGGACAAGAGACCCAGTACTTC. Full variable domain (remainder filled in from reference TRBV18 and TRBJ2-5): NAGVMQNPRHLVRRRGQEARLRCSPMKGHSHVYWYRQLPEEGLKFMVYLQKENIIDESGMPKERFSAEFPKEGPSILRIQQVVRGDSAAYFCASSGTGGQETQYFGPGTRLLVL.

V gene TRBV6-5 combines with J gene TRBJ1-5; 8 bases match TRBD1. V lost 9 bases, J lost 10 bases, and 17 bases stayed unmatched. The CDR3 length is 15 residues. Per germline, CDR1 MNHEY and CDR2 SVGAGI. The CDR3 region is CASESPTGVSGPQHF. The CDR3 DNA follows: TGTGCCAGTGAGTCCCCGACAGGGGTATCGGGACCCCAGCATTTT.

The V gene is TRBV7-2, the J gene TRBJ2-2; 7 positions match TRBD1. The CDR3 loop spans 15 amino acids. The trim removed 5 bases at V and 4 bases at J, leaving 7 bases unmatched. The V gene's germline CDR1 is SGHTA and CDR2 FQGNSA. The CDR3 is CASSPGQRLTGELFF. The CDR3 nucleotides read TGTGCCAGCAGCCCGGGACAGAGGCTCACCGGGGAGCTGTTTTTT.

This chain links TRBV10-3 with TRBJ2-3; 7 bases agree with TRBD2. CDR3 size: 16 residues. CDR1 and CDR2 (germline): ENHRY, SYGVKD. With 4 bases clipped from V and 1 base from J, the junction kept 8 bases outside the gene matches. CDR3 DNA: TGTGCCATCAGTGCTTGGGAGGGCCTGGGCACAGATACGCAGTATTTT. This gives the protein CAISAWEGLGTDTQYF.

V gene TRBV10-3 combines with J gene TRBJ1-3; 10 nucleotides agree with TRBD1. The CDR3 extends over 15 amino acids. Germline values: CDR1 ENHRY, CDR2 SYGVKD. The junction had 2 bases not matched to a gene; V was cut back by 6 bases and J by 0 bases. The CDR3 bases are TGTGCCATCAGGGACAGGGGGAGCTCTGGAAACACCATATATTTT. Protein: CAIRDRGSSGNTIYF.

The chain is built from TRBV27 and TRBJ1-6; the D gene is possibly TRBD1 (6 bases). This CDR3 region has 17 residues. The germline V gene has CDR1 MNHEY and CDR2 SMNVEV (reference sequence). V lost 2 bases and J lost 10, with 21 bases in between. DNA for the CDR3: TGTGCCAGCAGTTTAGGTTACGGGGGCTTCGCCGGATCACCCCTCCACTTT. It is translated as CASSLGYGGFAGSPLHF.

The rearrangement uses TRBV7-6 and TRBJ2-1; D assignment may be TRBD1 or TRBD2 (8 bases each). Germline V gene lookup returns CDR1 SGHVS and CDR2 FNYEAQ. The CDR3 sequence is 18 residues long. Deletions cut 4 bases from V and 8 bases from J, with 27 bases between. CDR3 residues: CASSSGTGSPGGLDEQFF. The CDR3 DNA is TGTGCCAGCAGCTCGGGGACAGGCAGCCCGGGAGGGTTAGATGAGCAGTTCTTC.

The chain carries TRBV5-5 and TRBJ2-7, with D possibly matching TRBD1 (6 bases). V was shortened by 0 bases and J by 4 bases, with 8 bases between the two germline ends. This CDR3 has 13 residues. Germline values: CDR1 SGHKS, CDR2 YYEKEE (reference sequence). In nucleotides, the CDR3 is TGTGCCAGCAGCTTGGCCAGGGGTTACGAGCAGTACTTC. It is translated as CASSLARGYEQYF.

V is TRBV11-2 and J is TRBJ1-1; perhaps TRBD1 as D (5 bases). V lost 0 bases, J lost 5 bases, and 13 bases lay in between. CDR1 and CDR2 from the germline V gene are SGHAT and FQNNGV. This CDR3 is 15 amino acids long. The CDR3 DNA reads TGTGCCAGCAGCTTAGATATGGCAGGGCGGACTGAAGCTTTCTTT. This translates into CASSLDMAGRTEAFF.

This rearrangement joins TRBV27 to TRBJ2-2; the match to TRBD1 covers 10 bases. V trimming: 5 bases; J trimming: 5 bases; junction bases outside the gene matches: 5. Germline V CDR1 and CDR2: MNHEY, SMNVEV (reference sequence). This CDR3 is built from 15 residues. CDR3 DNA: TGTGCCAGCAGTCAACGACAGGGGGCTACCGGGGAGCTGTTTTTT. Translating it yields CASSQRQGATGELFF.

The chain links TRBV7-2 to TRBJ1-3, with a weak D call TRBD1 (5 bases). Trimming shortened V by 5 bases and J by 2 bases, and 10 bases separated the two germline ends. CDR1 SGHTA and CDR2 FQGNSA come from the germline V gene. CDR3 length equals 14 residues. The CDR3 sequence: CASSLGTAGNTIYF. The CDR3 DNA reads TGTGCCAGCAGCCTTGGGACGGCTGGAAACACCATATATTTT. Full variable domain (missing parts from reference TRBV7-2 and TRBJ1-3): GAGVSQSPSNKVTEKGKDVELRCDPISGHTALYWYRQSLGQGLEFLIYFQGNSAPDKSGLPSDRFSAERTGGSVSTLTIQRTQQEDSAVYLCASSLGTAGNTIYFGEGSWLTVV.

This clone has a handful of counts. The V and J genes are TRBV30 and TRBJ2-7, with 9 bases identical to TRBD1. V was clipped by 7 bases and J by 4 bases; unmatched bases: 5. The CDR3 has 12 residues. The germline V gene encodes CDR1 GTSNPN and CDR2 SVGIG (reference sequence). The CDR3 sequence is CAYRDRVYEQYF. CDR3 DNA: TGTGCCTACCGGGACAGGGTGTACGAGCAGTACTTC.

This clone was found once. The chain recombines TRBV6-5 with TRBJ2-1, with D possibly TRBD1 on 6 matching bases. This CDR3 spans 15 amino acids. Deletions cut 8 bases from V and 4 bases from J, with 18 bases between. Germline V gene sequence: CDR1 MNHEY, CDR2 SVGAGI. This chain's CDR3 is CASASTRGRYNEQFF. DNA of the CDR3: TGTGCCAGCGCCTCGACCAGGGGCAGGTACAATGAGCAGTTCTTC.

This clone was observed a single time. V is TRBV5-1 and J is TRBJ2-7; 7 bases match TRBD1. CDR3 size: 13 residues. The junction had 2 bases not matched to a gene; V was cut back by 5 bases and J by 0 bases. Germline V gene sequence: CDR1 SGHRS, CDR2 YFSETQ. The CDR3 region is CASRTGSSYEQYF. Here the CDR3 DNA reads TGCGCCAGCAGGACAGGGAGCTCCTACGAGCAGTACTTC.

The chain recombines TRBV7-9 with TRBJ1-2; D possibly corresponds to TRBD1 (6 bases). The CDR3 extends over 13 amino acids. CDR1 is SEHNR, CDR2 FQNEAQ, per germline (reference sequence). V was clipped by 7 bases and J by 8 bases, with 17 bases between them. For the CDR3, the DNA is TGTGCCAGCAACCCCGAGGGGGGATCCGGCTACACCTTC. Translation gives CASNPEGGSGYTF.

The rearrangement links TRBV5-1 to TRBJ2-7; 11 bases map to TRBD1. The CDR3 is 15 amino acids. The V and J ends lost 3 bases and 5 bases, in that order; junction bases with no gene match: 7. CDR1 is SGHRS, CDR2 YFSETQ, per germline. The CDR3 sequence is CASSYGQGAIHEQYF. Written as DNA, the CDR3 is TGCGCCAGCAGCTATGGACAGGGGGCAATCCACGAGCAGTACTTC.

V is TRBV3-1 (or the pseudogene TRBV3-2) and J is TRBJ1-2; D is perhaps TRBD1 (6 bases). The CDR3 totals 16 residues. Trimming cost V 0 bases and J 6 bases, with 17 bases left between them. Germline assignment: CDR1 LGHDT and CDR2 YNNKEL (reference sequence). The CDR3 here is CASSQDLGGRVDGYTF. The CDR3 coding sequence is TGTGCCAGCAGCCAAGATCTGGGGGGGCGGGTTGATGGCTACACCTTC.

The V call is TRBV15, the J call TRBJ2-4; no clear D. V gave up 0 bases and J gave up 3 bases, with 12 bases separating them. The germline V gene encodes CDR1 LNHNV and CDR2 YYDKDF (reference sequence). The CDR3 spans 16 residues. CDR3 in amino acids: CATSREGRVFKNIQYF. The CDR3 DNA sequence: TGTGCCACCAGCAGAGAAGGTCGGGTCTTCAAAAACATTCAGTACTTC.